This T cell receptor (beta chain) was observed in a study of T cell responses to AZD1222 COVID-19 vaccine. Study-wide background: It was second doses at about 4 or about 12 weeks that were pooled. Study results and caveats: Among the donors, most were white British and more were female, and clonal diversity was possibly underestimated.

A word on this clone: Its antigen is unidentified.

TCRdb's table, derived via immunoSEQ multiplex PCR, lists solely in-frame clones and lacks some. Here the sample spans 80,000 or so clones, roughly nine tenths being singletons. The sequenced sample was peripheral blood, obtained on day 0 of AZD1222 vaccination. The sequence was collected from an adult in good health.

DNA for the CDR3: TGCGCCAGCAGCCAAGATACGGCTAATGATCAGCCCCAGCATTTT. Encoded protein: CASSQDTANDQPQHF. The chain is built from TRBV4-1 and TRBJ1-5; no firm D call. Trimming left V 0 bases short and J 5 bases short, with 11 bases between. This CDR3 spans 15 amino acids. Germline-derived CDR1 and CDR2 are MGHRA and YSYEKL.